Presented here are 5 T cell receptor beta chains from one specimen sequenced in a study of cytotoxic CD8 clonotypes in ibrutinib-treated CLL. Sequenced by immunoSEQ multiplex PCR; TCRdb stores in-frame clones only, minus some. The repertoire holds around 160,000 clones, with approximately 91% as singletons. Sequences were derived from PBMCs, sampled at disease progression, from a patient treated with ibrutinib. These receptors came from a human donor with chronic lymphocytic leukemia.

V gene TRBV27 combines with J gene TRBJ2-7; the match to TRBD2 covers 7 bases. Germline V gives CDR1 MNHEY, CDR2 SMNVEV (reference sequence). CDR3 size: 16 residues. After removal of 5 bases from V and 4 bases from J, the junction contained 14 bases not matched to a gene. This chain's CDR3 is CASSPNVAGRLYEQYF. For the CDR3, the DNA is TGTGCCAGCAGTCCAAACGTCGCCGGGAGGCTATACGAGCAGTACTTC.

V usage is TRBV6-6 and J usage is TRBJ2-3; weak D call: TRBD2 (7 bases). V was shortened by 0 bases and J by 5 bases, with 12 bases between the two germline ends. The CDR3 length is 15 residues. In germline, CDR1 is MNHNY, CDR2 SVGAGI (reference sequence). CDR3 protein: CASSYSGGLEDTQYF. CDR3 bases: TGTGCCAGCAGTTACTCGGGGGGGCTGGAAGATACGCAGTATTTT.

This chain uses TRBV5-8 with TRBJ1-1; no clear D gene. The CDR3 extends over 19 amino acids. Looked up from germline, CDR1 is SGHTS and CDR2 is YDEGEE. V was shortened by 4 bases and J by 0 bases, with 25 bases between the two germline ends. The CDR3 protein is CASSLGSRGWKAMNTEAFF. The CDR3 DNA reads as TGTGCCAGCAGCCTTGGTAGCCGGGGTTGGAAGGCAATGAACACTGAAGCTTTCTTT.

V and J are TRBV19 and TRBJ2-1; the D gene is possibly TRBD1 (5 bases). The CDR3 contains 14 residues. V was shortened by 3 bases and J by 4 bases, with 10 bases between the two germline ends. Germline-derived CDR1 and CDR2 are LNHDA and SQIVND (reference sequence). The CDR3 sequence: CASSMVGPYNEQFF. The CDR3 region has the DNA TGTGCCAGTAGTATGGTGGGGCCATACAATGAGCAGTTCTTC.

The chain employs TRBV6-5 and TRBJ2-5; 10 nucleotides agree with TRBD2. V lost 0 bases, J lost 4 bases, and 5 bases stayed unmatched. The CDR3 extends over 16 amino acids. Germline values: CDR1 MNHEY, CDR2 SVGAGI. The CDR3 loop is CASSYSTLAGVETQYF. In DNA, the CDR3 is TGTGCCAGCAGTTACTCGACGCTAGCGGGAGTAGAGACCCAGTACTTC.